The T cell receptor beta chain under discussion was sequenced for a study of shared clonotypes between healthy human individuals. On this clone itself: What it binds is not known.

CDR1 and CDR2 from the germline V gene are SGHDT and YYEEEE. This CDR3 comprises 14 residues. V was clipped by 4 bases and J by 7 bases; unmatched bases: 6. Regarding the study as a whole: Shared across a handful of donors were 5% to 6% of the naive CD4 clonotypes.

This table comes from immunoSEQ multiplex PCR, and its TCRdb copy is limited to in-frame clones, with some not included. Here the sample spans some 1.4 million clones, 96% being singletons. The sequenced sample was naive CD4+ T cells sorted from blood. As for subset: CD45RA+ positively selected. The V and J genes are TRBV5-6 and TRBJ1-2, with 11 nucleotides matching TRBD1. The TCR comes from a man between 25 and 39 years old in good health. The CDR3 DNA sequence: TGTGCCAGCAGCCCAGGACAGGGGGCGCTTGGCTACACCTTC. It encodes CASSPGQGALGYTF.